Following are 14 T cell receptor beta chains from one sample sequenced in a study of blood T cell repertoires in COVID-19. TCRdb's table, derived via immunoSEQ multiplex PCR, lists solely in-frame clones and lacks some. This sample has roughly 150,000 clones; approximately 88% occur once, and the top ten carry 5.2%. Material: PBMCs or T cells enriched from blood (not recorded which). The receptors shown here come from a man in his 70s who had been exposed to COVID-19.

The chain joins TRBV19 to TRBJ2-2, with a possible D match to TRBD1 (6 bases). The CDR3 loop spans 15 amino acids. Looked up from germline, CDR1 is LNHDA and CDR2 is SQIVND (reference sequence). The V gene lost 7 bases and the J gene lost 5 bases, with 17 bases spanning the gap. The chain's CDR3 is CASKGGTPGTGELFF. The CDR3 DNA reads TGTGCCAGTAAAGGGGGTACTCCAGGGACCGGGGAGCTGTTTTTT. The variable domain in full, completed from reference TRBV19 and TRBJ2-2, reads DGGITQSPKYLFRKEGQNVTLSCEQNLNHDAMYWYRQDPGQGLRLIYYSQIVNDFQKGDIAEGYSVSREKKESFPLTVTSAQKNPTAFYLCASKGGTPGTGELFFGEGSRLTVL.

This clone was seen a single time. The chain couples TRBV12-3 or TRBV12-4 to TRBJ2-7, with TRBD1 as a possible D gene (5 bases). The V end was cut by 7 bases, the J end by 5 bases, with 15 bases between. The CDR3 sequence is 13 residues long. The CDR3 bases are TGTGCCAGCACTTTGTTAGGGGTCCACGAGCAGTACTTC. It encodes CASTLLGVHEQYF.

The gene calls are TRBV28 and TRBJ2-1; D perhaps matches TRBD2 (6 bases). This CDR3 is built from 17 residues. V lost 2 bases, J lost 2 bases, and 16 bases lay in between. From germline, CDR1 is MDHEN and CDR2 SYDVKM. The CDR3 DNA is TGTGCCAGCAGTTTACCATCCGGGCGGGGACCCTACAATGAGCAGTTCTTC. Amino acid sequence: CASSLPSGRGPYNEQFF.

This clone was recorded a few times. The CDR3 DNA sequence: TGTGCCAGTAGTATAGAGCCGGCAGGGATCAATCAGCCCCAGCATTTT. The encoded protein is CASSIEPAGINQPQHF. The chain employs TRBV19 and TRBJ1-5, with D perhaps TRBD1 (5 bases). There are 16 residues in the CDR3. Looked up from germline, CDR1 is LNHDA and CDR2 is SQIVND (reference sequence). Trimming took 0 bases from V and 3 from J, leaving 12 bases between them. The entire variable domain, with the rest obtained from reference TRBV19 and TRBJ1-5, is as follows: DGGITQSPKYLFRKEGQNVTLSCEQNLNHDAMYWYRQDPGQGLRLIYYSQIVNDFQKGDIAEGYSVSREKKESFPLTVTSAQKNPTAFYLCASSIEPAGINQPQHFGDGTRLSIL.

The CDR3 DNA reads TGTGCCAGCAGTGCGCTAGCGGGAGGGGCTACGCAGTATTTT. This sequence encodes CASSALAGGATQYF. The V call is TRBV27, the J call TRBJ2-3; 12 nucleotides align to TRBD2. V was pared by 5 bases and J by 8 bases, with 5 bases of the junction left unmatched. CDR1 and CDR2 from the germline V gene are MNHEY and SMNVEV (reference sequence). The CDR3 length is 14 residues.

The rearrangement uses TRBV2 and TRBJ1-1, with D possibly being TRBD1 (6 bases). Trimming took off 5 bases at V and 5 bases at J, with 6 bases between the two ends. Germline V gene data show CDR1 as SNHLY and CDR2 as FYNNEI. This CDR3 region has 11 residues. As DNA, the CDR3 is TGTGCCAGCAGTCAGGGGACTGAAGCTTTCTTT. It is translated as CASSQGTEAFF.

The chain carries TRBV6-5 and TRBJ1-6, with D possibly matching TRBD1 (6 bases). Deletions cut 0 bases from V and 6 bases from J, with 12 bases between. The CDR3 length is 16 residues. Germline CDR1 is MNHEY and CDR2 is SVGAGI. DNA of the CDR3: TGTGCCAGCAGTTACTCGAGGACACAGGGTAATTCACCCCTCCACTTT. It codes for CASSYSRTQGNSPLHF.

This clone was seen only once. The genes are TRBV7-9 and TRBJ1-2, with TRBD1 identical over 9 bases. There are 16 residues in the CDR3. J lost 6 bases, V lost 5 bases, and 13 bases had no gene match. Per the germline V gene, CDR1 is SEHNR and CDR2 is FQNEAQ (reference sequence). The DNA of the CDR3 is TGTGCCAGCAGCAGAGGACAGGGGAGATTCGGAAATGGCTACACCTTC. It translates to CASSRGQGRFGNGYTF.

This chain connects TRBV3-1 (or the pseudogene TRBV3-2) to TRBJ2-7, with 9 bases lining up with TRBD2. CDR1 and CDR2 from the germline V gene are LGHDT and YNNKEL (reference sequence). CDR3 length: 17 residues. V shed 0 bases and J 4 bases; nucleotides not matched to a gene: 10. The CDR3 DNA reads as TGTGCCAGCAGCCAAGATCGAGGGACTAGCCTCAGTTACGAGCAGTACTTC. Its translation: CASSQDRGTSLSYEQYF.

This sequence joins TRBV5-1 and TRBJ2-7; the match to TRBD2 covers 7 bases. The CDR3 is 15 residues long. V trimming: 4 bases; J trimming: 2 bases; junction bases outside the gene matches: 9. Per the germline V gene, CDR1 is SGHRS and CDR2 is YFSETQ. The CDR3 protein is CASSRLSGTAYEQYF. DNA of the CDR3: TGCGCCAGCAGCCGGTTAAGCGGGACTGCCTACGAGCAGTACTTC.

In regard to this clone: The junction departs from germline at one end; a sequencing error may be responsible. Here the CDR3 DNA reads TGCAGCGCTACGTTAAGAGATGGCTACACCTTC. Protein product: CSATLRDGYTF. This sequence joins TRBV20-1 and TRBJ1-2; D is uncertain. The germline gives CDR1 DFQATT, CDR2 SNEGSKA (reference sequence). The CDR3 has 11 residues.

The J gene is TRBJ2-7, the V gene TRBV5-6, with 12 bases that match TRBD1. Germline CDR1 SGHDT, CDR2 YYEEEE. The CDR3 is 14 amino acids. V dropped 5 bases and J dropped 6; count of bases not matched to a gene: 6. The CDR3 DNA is TGTGCCAGCAGATGGGGACAGGGGGCGCGCGAGCAGTACTTC. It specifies CASRWGQGAREQYF.

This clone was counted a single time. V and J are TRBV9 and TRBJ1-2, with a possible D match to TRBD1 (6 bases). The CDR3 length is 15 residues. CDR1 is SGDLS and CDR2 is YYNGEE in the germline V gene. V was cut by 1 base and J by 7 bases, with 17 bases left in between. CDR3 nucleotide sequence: TGTGCCAGCAGCGTATTAACACAGGGCGCCGGTGGCTACACCTTC. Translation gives CASSVLTQGAGGYTF.

The CDR3 loop reads CASSQSSPPLAKNIQYF. The CDR3 region has the DNA TGCGCCAGCAGTCAATCATCCCCCCCCCTAGCCAAAAACATTCAGTACTTC. The chain employs TRBV23-1 and TRBJ2-4; D unresolved. TRBV23-1 qualifies as an ORF whose function is uncertain. The germline V and J ends were trimmed by 0 bases and 0 bases, with 12 bases remaining between them. The CDR3 length is 17 residues.